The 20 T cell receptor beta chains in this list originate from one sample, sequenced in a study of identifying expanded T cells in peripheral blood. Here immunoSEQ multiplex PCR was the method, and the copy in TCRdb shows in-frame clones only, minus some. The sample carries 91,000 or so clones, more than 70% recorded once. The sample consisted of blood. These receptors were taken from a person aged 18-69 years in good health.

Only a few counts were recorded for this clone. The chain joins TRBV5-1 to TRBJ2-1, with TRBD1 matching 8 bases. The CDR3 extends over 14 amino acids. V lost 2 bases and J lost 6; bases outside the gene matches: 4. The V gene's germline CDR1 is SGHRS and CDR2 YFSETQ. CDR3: CASSFTGGSNEQFF. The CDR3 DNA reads TGCGCCAGCAGCTTCACAGGGGGGTCCAATGAGCAGTTCTTC.

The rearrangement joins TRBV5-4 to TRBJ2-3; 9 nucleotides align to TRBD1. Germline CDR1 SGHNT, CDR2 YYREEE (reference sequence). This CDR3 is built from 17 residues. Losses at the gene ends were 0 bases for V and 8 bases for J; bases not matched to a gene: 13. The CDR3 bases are TGTGCCAGCAGCTTGGGGGGGACAGGGCCTAAACTGGGTACGCAGTATTTT. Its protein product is CASSLGGTGPKLGTQYF.

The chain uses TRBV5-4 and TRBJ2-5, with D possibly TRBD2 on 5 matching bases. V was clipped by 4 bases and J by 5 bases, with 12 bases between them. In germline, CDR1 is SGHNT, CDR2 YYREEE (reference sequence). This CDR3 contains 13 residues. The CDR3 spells CASSQPSMETQYF. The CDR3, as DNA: TGTGCCAGCAGCCAACCTAGCATGGAGACCCAGTACTTC.

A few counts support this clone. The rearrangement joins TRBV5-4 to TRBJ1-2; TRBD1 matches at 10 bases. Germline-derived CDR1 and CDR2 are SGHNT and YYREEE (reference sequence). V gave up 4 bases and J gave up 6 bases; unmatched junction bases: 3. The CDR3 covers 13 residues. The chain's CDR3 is CASSPGTGDGYTF. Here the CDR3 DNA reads TGTGCCAGCAGCCCCGGGACAGGGGATGGCTACACCTTC. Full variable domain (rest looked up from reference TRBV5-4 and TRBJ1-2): ETGVTQSPTHLIKTRGQQVTLRCSSQSGHNTVSWYQQALGQGPQFIFQYYREEENGRGNFPPRFSGLQFPNYSSELNVNALELDDSALYLCASSPGTGDGYTFGSGTRLTVV.

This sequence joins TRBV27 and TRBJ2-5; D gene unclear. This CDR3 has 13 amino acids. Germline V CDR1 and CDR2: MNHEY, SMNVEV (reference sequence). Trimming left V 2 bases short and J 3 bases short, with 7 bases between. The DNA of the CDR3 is TGTGCCAGCAGTTTACTAGTTAAAGAGACCCAGTACTTC. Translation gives CASSLLVKETQYF.

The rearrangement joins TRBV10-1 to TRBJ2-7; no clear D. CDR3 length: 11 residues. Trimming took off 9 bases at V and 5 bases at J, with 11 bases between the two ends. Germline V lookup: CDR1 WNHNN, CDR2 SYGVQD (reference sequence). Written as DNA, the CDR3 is TGCGCCAGTCCCGGGCCCGACGAGCAGTACTTC. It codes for CASPGPDEQYF.

The CDR3 coding sequence is TGTGCCAGCAGCGTAGGTGGATACTCAGGATACGAGCAGTACTTC. This gives the protein CASSVGGYSGYEQYF. The chain has TRBV9 and TRBJ2-7, with unresolved D. The CDR3 totals 15 residues. Trimming removed 0 bases at V and 4 bases at J, with 14 bases between. Looked up from germline, CDR1 is SGDLS and CDR2 is YYNGEE.

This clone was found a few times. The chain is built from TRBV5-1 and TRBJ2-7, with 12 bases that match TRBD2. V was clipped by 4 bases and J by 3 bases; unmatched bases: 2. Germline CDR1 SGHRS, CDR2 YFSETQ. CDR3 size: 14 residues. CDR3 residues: CASSATSGGYEQYF. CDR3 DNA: TGCGCCAGCAGCGCGACTAGCGGGGGCTACGAGCAGTACTTC. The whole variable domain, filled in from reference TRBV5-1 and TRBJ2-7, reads KAGVTQTPRYLIKTRGQQVTLSCSPISGHRSVSWYQQTPGQGLQFLFEYFSETQRNKGNFPGRFSGRQFSNSRSEMNVSTLELGDSALYLCASSATSGGYEQYFGPGTRLTVT.

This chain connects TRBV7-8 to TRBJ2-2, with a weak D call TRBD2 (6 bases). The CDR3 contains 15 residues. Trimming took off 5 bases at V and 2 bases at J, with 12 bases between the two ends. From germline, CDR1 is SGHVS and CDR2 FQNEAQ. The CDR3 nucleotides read TGTGCCAGCAGCCCCCCGGGGGATAACACCGGGGAGCTGTTTTTT. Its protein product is CASSPPGDNTGELFF. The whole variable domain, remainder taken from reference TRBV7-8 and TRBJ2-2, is GAGVSQSPRYKVAKRGQDVALRCDPISGHVSLFWYQQALGQGPEFLTYFQNEAQLDKSGLPSDRFFAERPEGSVSTLKIQRTQQEDSAVYLCASSPPGDNTGELFFGEGSRLTVL.

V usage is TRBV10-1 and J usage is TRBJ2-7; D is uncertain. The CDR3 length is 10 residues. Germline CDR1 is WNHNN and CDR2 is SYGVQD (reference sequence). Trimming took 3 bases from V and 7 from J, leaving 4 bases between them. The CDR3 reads CASSEKEQYF. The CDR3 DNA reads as TGCGCCAGCAGTGAAAAAGAGCAGTACTTC.

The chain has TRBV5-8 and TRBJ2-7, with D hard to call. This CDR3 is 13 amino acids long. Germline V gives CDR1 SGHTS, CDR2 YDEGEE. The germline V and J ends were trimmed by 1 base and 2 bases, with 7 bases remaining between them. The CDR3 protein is CASSLPGPYEQYF. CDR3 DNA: TGTGCCAGCAGCTTGCCAGGCCCCTACGAGCAGTACTTC.

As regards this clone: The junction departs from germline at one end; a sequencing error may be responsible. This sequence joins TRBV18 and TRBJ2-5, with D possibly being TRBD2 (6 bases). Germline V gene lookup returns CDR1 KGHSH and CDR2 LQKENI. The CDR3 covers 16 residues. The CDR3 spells CASSPPGGGDQETQYF. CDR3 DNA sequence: TGTGCCAGCTCACCACCGGGAGGAGGGGACCAGGAGACCCAGTACTTC.

This chain's CDR3 is CASSDTGVIQYF. The CDR3 coding sequence is TGCGCCAGCAGTGATACGGGGGTAATTCAGTACTTC. J is TRBJ2-4 and V is TRBV10-1; weak D call: TRBD2 (6 bases). The ends were cut back, 3 bases at V and 10 bases at J, with 10 bases in the middle. The CDR3 runs to 12 residues. Germline V gene sequence: CDR1 WNHNN, CDR2 SYGVQD (reference sequence).

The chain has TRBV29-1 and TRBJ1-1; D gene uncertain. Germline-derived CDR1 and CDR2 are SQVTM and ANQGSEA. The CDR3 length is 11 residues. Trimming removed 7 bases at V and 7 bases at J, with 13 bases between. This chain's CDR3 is CSGAREGEAFF. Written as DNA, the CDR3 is TGCAGCGGGGCTCGGGAGGGTGAAGCTTTCTTT.

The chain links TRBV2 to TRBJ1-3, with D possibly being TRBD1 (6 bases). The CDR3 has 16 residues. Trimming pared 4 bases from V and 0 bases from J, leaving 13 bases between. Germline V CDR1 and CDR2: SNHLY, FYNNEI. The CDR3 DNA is TGTGCCAGCAGTGTAACCCGGGACACCTCTGGAAACACCATATATTTT. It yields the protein CASSVTRDTSGNTIYF.

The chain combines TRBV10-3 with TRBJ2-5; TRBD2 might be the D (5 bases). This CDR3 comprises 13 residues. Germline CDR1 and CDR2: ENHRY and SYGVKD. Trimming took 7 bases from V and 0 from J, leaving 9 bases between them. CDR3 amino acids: CAITREYQETQYF. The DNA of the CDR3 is TGTGCCATCACGAGGGAGTACCAAGAGACCCAGTACTTC.

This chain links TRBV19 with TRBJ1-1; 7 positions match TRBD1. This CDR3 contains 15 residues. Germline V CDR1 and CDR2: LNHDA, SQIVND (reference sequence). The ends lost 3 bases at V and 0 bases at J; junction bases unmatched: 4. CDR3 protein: CASSITGELNTEAFF. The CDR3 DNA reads TGTGCCAGTAGTATTACAGGGGAGTTGAACACTGAAGCTTTCTTT. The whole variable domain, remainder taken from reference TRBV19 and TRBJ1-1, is DGGITQSPKYLFRKEGQNVTLSCEQNLNHDAMYWYRQDPGQGLRLIYYSQIVNDFQKGDIAEGYSVSREKKESFPLTVTSAQKNPTAFYLCASSITGELNTEAFFGQGTRLTVV.

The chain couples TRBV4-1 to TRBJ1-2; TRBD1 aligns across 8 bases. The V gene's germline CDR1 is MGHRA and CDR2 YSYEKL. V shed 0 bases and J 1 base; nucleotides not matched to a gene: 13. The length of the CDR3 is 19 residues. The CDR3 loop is CASSQEGGAGGSLNYGYTF. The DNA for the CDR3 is TGCGCCAGCAGCCAAGAGGGTGGGGCAGGGGGCTCTCTTAACTATGGCTACACCTTC.

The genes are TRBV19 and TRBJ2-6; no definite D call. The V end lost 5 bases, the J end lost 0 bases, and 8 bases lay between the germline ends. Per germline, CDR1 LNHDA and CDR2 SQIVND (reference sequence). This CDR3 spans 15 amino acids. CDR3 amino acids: CASSPTYSGANVLTF. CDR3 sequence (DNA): TGTGCCAGTAGTCCAACTTACTCTGGGGCCAACGTCCTGACTTTC.

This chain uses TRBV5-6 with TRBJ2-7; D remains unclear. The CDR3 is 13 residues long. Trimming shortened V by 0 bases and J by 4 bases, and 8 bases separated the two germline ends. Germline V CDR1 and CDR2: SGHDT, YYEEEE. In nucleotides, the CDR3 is TGTGCCAGCAGCTTGGTTTCTAAATACGAGCAGTACTTC. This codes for CASSLVSKYEQYF.